This TCR beta chain came from a study of CDR3 diversity in severe acne. V lost 4 bases and J lost 7; bases outside the gene matches: 2. The CDR3 has 13 amino acids. Germline CDR1 and CDR2: SNHLY and FYNNEI. TCRdb passed the PCR reads through MiXCR, listing each CDR3 protein once. Of around 91,000 distinct CDR3 sequences listed, about 54% are singletons. This clonotype was seen a few times. This clonotype originated in a male donor in good health, without acne. Sequencing was carried out using blood. The J gene is TRBJ2-2, the V gene TRBV2; 8 nucleotides agree with TRBD1. Here the CDR3 reads CASSGTGGGELFF. In DNA form, the CDR3 reads TGTGCCAGCAGTGGAACAGGGGGCGGGGAGCTGTTTTTT. The full variable domain, its missing parts supplied by reference TRBV2 and TRBJ2-2, is EPEVTQTPSHQVTQMGQEVILRCVPISNHLYFYWYRQILGQKVEFLVSFYNNEISEKSEIFDDQFSVERPDGSNFTLKIRSTKLEDSAMYFCASSGTGGGELFFGEGSRLTVL.